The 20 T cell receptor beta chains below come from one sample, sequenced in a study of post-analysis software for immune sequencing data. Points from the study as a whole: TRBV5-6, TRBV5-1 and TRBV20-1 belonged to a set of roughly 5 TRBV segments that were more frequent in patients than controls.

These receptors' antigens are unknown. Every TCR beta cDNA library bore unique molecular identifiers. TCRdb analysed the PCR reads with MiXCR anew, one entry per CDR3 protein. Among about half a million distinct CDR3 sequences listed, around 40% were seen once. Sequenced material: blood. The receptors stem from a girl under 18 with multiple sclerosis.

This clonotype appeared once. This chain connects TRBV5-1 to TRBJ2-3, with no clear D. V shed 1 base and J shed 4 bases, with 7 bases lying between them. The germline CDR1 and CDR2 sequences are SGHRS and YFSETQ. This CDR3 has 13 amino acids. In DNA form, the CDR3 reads TGCGCCAGCAGCTTGCCCCGGGCAGATACGCAGTATTTT. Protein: CASSLPRADTQYF.

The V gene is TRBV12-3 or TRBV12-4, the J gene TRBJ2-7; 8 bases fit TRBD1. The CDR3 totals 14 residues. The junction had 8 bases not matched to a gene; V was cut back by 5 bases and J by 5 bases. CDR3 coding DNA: TGTGCCAGCAGTACCCCGGGACAGGAGCACGAGCAGTACTTC. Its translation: CASSTPGQEHEQYF.

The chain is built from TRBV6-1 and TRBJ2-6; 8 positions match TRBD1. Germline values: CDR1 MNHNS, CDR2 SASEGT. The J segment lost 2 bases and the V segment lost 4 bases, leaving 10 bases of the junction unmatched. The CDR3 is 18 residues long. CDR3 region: CASSARDRFLAGANVLTF. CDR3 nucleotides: TGTGCCAGCAGTGCCCGGGACAGGTTCCTCGCTGGGGCCAACGTCCTGACTTTC.

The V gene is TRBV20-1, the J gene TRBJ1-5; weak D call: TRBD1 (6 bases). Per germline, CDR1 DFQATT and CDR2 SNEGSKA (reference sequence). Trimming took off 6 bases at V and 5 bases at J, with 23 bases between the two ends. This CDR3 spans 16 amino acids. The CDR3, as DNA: TGCAGTGCCTCGGGCGGGACAACTACTTTGGATCAGCCCCAGCATTTT. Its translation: CSASGGTTTLDQPQHF.

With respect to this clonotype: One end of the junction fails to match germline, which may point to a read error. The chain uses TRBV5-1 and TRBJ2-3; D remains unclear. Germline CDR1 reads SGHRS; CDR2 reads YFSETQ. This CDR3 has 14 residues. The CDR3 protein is CVSSLNDASDTQYF. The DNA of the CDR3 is TGCGTCAGCAGCTTGAACGACGCTTCGGATACGCAGTATTTT.

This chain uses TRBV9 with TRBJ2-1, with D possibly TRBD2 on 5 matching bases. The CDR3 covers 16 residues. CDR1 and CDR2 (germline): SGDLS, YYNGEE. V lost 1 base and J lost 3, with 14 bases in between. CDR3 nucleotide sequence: TGTGCCAGCAGCGTAAGGCGGGTAATCTTCTACAATGAGCAGTTCTTC. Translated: CASSVRRVIFYNEQFF. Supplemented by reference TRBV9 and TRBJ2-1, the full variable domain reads DSGVTQTPKHLITATGQRVTLRCSPRSGDLSVYWYQQSLDQGLQFLIQYYNGEERAKGNILERFSAQQFPDLHSELNLSSLELGDSALYFCASSVRRVIFYNEQFFGPGTRLTVL.

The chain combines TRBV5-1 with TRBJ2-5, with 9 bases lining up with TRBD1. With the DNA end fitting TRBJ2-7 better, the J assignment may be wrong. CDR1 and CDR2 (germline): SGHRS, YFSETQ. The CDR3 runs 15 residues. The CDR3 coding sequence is TGCGCCAGCAGCTTGGCCTCGGACAGGGGAAACGAGCAGTACTTC. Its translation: CASSLASDRGNEQYF.

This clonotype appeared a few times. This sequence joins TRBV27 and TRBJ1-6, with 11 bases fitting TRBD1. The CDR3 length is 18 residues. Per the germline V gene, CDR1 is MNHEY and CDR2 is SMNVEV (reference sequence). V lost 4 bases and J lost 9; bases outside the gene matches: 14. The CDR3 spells CASSSQPPRTGGSSPLHF. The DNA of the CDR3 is TGTGCCAGCAGTTCCCAACCACCACGGACAGGGGGCAGTTCACCCCTCCACTTT.

CDR3 coding DNA: TGTGCCAGCAGTTTATCGGACAGGGAGGGGGCCCAGTACTTC. Translation: CASSLSDREGAQYF. V and J are TRBV12-3 or TRBV12-4 and TRBJ2-5; perhaps TRBD1 as D (8 bases). The CDR3 has 14 amino acids. V dropped 2 bases and J dropped 9 bases, with 16 bases sitting between them.

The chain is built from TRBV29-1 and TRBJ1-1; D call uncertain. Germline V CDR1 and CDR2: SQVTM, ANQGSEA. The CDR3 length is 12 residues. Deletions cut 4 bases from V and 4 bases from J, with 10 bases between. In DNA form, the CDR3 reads TGCAGCGTTGTACGGCAGAGCACTGAAGCTTTCTTT. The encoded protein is CSVVRQSTEAFF.

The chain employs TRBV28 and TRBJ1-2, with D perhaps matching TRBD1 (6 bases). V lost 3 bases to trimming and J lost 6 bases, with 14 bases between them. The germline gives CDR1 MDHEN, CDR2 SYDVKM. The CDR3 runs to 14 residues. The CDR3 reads CASSFGGGYNGYTF. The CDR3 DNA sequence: TGTGCCAGCAGTTTCGGGGGGGGCTATAATGGCTACACCTTC.

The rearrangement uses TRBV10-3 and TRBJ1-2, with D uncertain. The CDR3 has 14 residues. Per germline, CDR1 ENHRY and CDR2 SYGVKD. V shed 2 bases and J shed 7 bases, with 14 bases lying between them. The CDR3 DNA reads TGTGCCATCAGTGAGCTGGACCGGGTAACTGGCTACACCTTC. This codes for CAISELDRVTGYTF.

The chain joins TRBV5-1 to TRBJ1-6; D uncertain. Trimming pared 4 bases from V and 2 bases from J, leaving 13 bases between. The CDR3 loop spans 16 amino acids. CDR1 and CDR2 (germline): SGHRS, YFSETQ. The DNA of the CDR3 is TGCGCCAGCAGCCCCCTCGGAGGGACCTATAATTCACCCCTCCACTTT. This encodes CASSPLGGTYNSPLHF.

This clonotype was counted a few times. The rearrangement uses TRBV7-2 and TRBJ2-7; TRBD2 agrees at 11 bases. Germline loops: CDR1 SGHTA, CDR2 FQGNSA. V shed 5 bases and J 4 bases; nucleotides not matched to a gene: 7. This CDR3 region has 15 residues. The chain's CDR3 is CASSQPGTSGYEQYF. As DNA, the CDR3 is TGTGCCAGCAGCCAACCCGGGACTAGCGGTTACGAGCAGTACTTC.

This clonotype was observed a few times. The DNA of the CDR3 is TGTGCCAGCAGCCGTCGACAGGAGAGTGAGACCCAGTACTTC. It encodes CASSRRQESETQYF. The chain employs TRBV7-2 and TRBJ2-7; weak D call: TRBD1 (6 bases). The J call is uncertain, as TRBJ2-5 better fits the DNA end. The CDR3 spans 14 residues. Germline assignment: CDR1 SGHTA and CDR2 FQGNSA.

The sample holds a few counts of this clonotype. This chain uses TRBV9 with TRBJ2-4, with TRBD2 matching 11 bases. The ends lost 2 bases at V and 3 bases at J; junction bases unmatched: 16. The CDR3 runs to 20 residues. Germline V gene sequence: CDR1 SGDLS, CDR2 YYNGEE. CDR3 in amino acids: CASSVSALAGGSGGKNIQYF. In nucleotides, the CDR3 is TGTGCCAGCAGCGTCTCGGCGCTAGCGGGAGGTTCTGGGGGCAAAAACATTCAGTACTTC.

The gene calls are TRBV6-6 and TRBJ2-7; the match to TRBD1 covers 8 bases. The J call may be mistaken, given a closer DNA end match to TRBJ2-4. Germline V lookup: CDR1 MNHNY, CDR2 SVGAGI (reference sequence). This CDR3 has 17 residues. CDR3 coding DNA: TGTGCCAGCAGTAGTCCAGGGGGCTCGTCGGGCAAAAACATTCAGTACTTC. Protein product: CASSSPGGSSGKNIQYF.

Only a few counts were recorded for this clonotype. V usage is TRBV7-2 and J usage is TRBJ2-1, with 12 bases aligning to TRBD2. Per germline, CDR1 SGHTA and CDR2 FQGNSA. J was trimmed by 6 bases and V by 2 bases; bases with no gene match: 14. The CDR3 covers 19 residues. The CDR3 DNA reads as TGTGCCAGCAGCTTAAGGGCCCCTCCGCTAGCGGGAGGGGCCAATGAGCAGTTCTTC. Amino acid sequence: CASSLRAPPLAGGANEQFF.

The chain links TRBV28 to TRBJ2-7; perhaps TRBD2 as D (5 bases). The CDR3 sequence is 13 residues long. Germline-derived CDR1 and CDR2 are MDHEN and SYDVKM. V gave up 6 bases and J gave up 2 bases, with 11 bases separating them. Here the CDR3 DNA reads TGTGCCAGCAGGAGGGCAGAGACCTACGAGCAGTACTTC. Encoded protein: CASRRAETYEQYF.

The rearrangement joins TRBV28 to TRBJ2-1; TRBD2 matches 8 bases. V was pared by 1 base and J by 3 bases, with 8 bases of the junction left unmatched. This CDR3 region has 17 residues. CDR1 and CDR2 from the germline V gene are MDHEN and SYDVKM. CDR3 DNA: TGTGCCAGCAGTTTATTTGGCGGGAGGACTAGCTACAATGAGCAGTTCTTC. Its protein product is CASSLFGGRTSYNEQFF.